This TCR beta chain was captured in a study of CD4 T cells in relation to SARS-CoV-2 and coronaviruses. Only in-frame clones appear in the TCRdb table, and some are missing; sequencing was by immunoSEQ multiplex PCR. The sample has some 16,000 clones, 82% seen once; the top ten hold more than 40%. Unexposed donor CD4+ T cells date from about 2011-2018, before the COVID-19 pandemic. After roughly ten days of culture, CD4+ T cells were isolated. Trimming took 3 bases from V and 5 from J, leaving 16 bases between them. The CDR3 is made up of 14 amino acids. Germline V lookup: CDR1 DFQATT, CDR2 SNEGSKA (reference sequence). This clone was picked up a small number of times. What it binds is not known.

Sequencing was done on a sample of CD4+ T cells from PBMCs, cultured in vitro. The receptor was isolated from a human donor in good health. The chain is built from TRBV20-1 and TRBJ2-5, with D perhaps assigned TRBD1 or TRBD2 (5 bases each). The CDR3 region is CSASLSGPRETQYF. As DNA, the CDR3 is TGCAGTGCTAGTCTCTCGGGGCCCCGGGAGACCCAGTACTTC.